These T cell receptor beta chains were read from a single sample in a study of control samples from healthy donors and cancer patients. Sequenced by immunoSEQ multiplex PCR; TCRdb stores in-frame clones only, minus some. The sample yields fewer than 200,000 clones, under 96% seen once. The source material was blood. The receptor source for this set is a woman in her twenties or thirties in good health. Each CDR3 is given without its conserved first and last residue.

J gene	V gene	CDR3 protein
TRBJ2-5	TRBV27	ASSLRPGETQY
TRBJ2-5	TRBV11-2	ASSRTGGWFQETQY
TRBJ1-5	TRBV24-1	ATSEHGTGLNQPQH
TRBJ2-1	TRBV7-2	ASSTYPQPYNEQF
TRBJ2-7	TRBV19	ASRRLDRVSYEQY
TRBJ1-1	TRBV5-1	ASSLRGQMNTEAF
TRBJ2-1	TRBV7-2	ASSLGSSGVNEQF
TRBJ1-5	TRBV19	ASSMQKSSNQPQH
TRBJ1-1	TRBV18	ASSPPTALNTEAF
TRBJ1-5	TRBV7-8	ASSSGESNQPQH
TRBJ1-1	TRBV4-1	ASSQDLGMNTEAF
TRBJ2-1	TRBV19	ASTKTGGTYFEQF
TRBJ1-3	TRBV6-1	ASSEGGTVGRPGNTIY
TRBJ2-1	TRBV24-1	ATSDTQGSSYNEQF
TRBJ1-2	TRBV19	ASWGWDRGYT
TRBJ2-1	TRBV7-9	ASSLDRGGSIDEQF
TRBJ1-3	TRBV6-2/TRBV6-3	ASSRSGRISGNTIY
TRBJ2-3	TRBV3-1/TRBV3-2	ASSHGSSTDTQY
TRBJ2-5	TRBV5-1	ASSLAGQTHQETQY
TRBJ1-1	TRBV5-1	ASSLSRGRRQVGTEAF
TRBJ2-7	TRBV5-5	ASSLPGVGHEQY
TRBJ2-3	TRBV11-2	ASTLTGARGTDTQY
TRBJ1-5	TRBV3-1/TRBV3-2	ASSRTGSNQPQH